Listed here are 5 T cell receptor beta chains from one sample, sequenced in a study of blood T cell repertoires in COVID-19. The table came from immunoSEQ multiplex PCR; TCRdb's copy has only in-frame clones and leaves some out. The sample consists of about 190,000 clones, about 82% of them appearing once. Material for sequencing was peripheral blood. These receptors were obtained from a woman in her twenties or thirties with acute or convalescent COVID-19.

For the CDR3, the DNA is TGTGCCAGCGGGGCACTCTCCTACGAGCAGTACTTC. It translates to CASGALSYEQYF. V and J are TRBV2 and TRBJ2-7, with D possibly TRBD1 on 5 matching bases. With 8 bases removed from V and 0 bases from J, the gap between germline ends came to 8 bases. CDR1 and CDR2 from the germline V gene are SNHLY and FYNNEI. This CDR3 has 12 amino acids.

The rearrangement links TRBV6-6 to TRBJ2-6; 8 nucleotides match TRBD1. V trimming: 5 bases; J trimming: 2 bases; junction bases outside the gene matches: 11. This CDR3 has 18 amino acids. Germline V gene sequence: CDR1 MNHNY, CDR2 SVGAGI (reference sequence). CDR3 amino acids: CASSPRTGRVAGANVLTF. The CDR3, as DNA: TGTGCCAGCAGTCCGAGGACAGGGCGGGTAGCTGGGGCCAACGTCCTGACTTTC.

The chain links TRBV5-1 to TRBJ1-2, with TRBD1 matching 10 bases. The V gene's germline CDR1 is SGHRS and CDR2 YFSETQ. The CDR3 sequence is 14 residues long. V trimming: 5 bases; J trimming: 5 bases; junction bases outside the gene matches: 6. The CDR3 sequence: CASSTTGGLYGYTF. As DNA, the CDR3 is TGCGCCAGCAGTACGACAGGGGGCTTATATGGCTACACCTTC.

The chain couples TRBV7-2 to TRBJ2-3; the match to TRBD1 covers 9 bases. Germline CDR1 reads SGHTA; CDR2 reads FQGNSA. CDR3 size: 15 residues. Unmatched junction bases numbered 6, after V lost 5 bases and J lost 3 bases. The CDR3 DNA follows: TGTGCCAGCAGCCCAAAGGGGACAGGGACAGATACGCAGTATTTT. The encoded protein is CASSPKGTGTDTQYF. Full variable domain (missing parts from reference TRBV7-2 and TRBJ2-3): GAGVSQSPSNKVTEKGKDVELRCDPISGHTALYWYRQSLGQGLEFLIYFQGNSAPDKSGLPSDRFSAERTGGSVSTLTIQRTQQEDSAVYLCASSPKGTGTDTQYFGPGTRLTVL.

CDR3 loop: CASRVTDTYEQYF. The DNA of the CDR3 is TGTGCCAGCAGGGTGACTGATACCTACGAGCAGTACTTC. V usage is TRBV27 and J usage is TRBJ2-7; no reliable D call. This CDR3 has 13 residues. Between the trimmed V and J ends, which lost 6 bases and 2 bases, there was a span of 11 bases. Germline V CDR1 and CDR2: MNHEY, SMNVEV (reference sequence).